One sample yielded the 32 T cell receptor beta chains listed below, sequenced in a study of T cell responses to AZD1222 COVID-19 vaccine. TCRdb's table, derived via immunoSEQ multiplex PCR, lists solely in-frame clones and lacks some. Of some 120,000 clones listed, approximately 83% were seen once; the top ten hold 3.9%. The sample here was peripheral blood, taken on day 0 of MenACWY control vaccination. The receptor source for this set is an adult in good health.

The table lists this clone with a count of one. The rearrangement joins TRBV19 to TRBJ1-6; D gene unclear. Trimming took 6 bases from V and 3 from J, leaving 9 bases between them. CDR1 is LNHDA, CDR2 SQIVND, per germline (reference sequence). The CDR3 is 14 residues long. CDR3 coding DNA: TGTGCCAGTAGCTCCCAGATCTATAATTCACCCCTCCACTTT. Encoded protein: CASSSQIYNSPLHF.

In nucleotides, the CDR3 is TGTGCCAGTTTCCCGGGGGACAGGGGGGCCTATGGCTACACCTTC. Its protein is CASFPGDRGAYGYTF. The chain uses TRBV19 and TRBJ1-2; the match to TRBD1 covers 11 bases. This CDR3 region has 15 residues. In germline, CDR1 is LNHDA, CDR2 SQIVND (reference sequence). The V gene end was trimmed by 8 bases and the J gene end by 4 bases; junction bases not matched to a gene: 9.

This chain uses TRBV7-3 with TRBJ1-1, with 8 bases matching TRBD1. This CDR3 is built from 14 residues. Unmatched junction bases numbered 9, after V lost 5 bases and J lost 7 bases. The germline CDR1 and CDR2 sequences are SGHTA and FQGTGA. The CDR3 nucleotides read TGTGCCAGCAGCCCCACAGGACAGGGAGGTGAAGCTTTCTTT. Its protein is CASSPTGQGGEAFF.

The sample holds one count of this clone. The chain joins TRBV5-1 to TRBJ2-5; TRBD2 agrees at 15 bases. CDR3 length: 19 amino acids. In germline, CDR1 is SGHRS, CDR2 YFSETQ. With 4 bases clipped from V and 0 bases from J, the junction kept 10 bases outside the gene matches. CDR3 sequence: CASSLGLAGGTPYQETQYF. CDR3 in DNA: TGCGCCAGCAGCCTGGGACTAGCGGGGGGTACTCCGTACCAAGAGACCCAGTACTTC.

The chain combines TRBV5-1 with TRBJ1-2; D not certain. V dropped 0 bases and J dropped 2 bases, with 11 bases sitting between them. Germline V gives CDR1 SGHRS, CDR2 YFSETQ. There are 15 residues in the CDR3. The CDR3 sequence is CASSLGSGSNYGYTF. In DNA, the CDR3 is TGCGCCAGCAGCTTGGGATCGGGGTCCAACTATGGCTACACCTTC. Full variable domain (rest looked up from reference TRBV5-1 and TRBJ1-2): KAGVTQTPRYLIKTRGQQVTLSCSPISGHRSVSWYQQTPGQGLQFLFEYFSETQRNKGNFPGRFSGRQFSNSRSEMNVSTLELGDSALYLCASSLGSGSNYGYTFGSGTRLTVV.

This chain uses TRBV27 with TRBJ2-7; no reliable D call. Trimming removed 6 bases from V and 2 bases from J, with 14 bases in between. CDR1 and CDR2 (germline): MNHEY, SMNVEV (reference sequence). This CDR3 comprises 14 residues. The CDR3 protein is CASSPSPPPYEQYF. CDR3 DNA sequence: TGTGCCAGCAGCCCCTCCCCCCCTCCCTACGAGCAGTACTTC.

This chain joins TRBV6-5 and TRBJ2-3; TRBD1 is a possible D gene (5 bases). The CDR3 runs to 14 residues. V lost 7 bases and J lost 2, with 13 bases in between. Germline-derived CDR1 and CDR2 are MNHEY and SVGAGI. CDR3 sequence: CASTLSGNTDTQYF. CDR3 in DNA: TGTGCCAGCACCCTCTCAGGGAACACAGATACGCAGTATTTT.

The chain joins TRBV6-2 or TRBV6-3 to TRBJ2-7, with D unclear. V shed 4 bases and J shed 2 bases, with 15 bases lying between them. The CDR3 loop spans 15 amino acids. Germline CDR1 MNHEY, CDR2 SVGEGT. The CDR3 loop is CASSFPLQYTYEQYF. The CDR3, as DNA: TGTGCCAGCAGTTTCCCGCTACAGTATACCTACGAGCAGTACTTC.

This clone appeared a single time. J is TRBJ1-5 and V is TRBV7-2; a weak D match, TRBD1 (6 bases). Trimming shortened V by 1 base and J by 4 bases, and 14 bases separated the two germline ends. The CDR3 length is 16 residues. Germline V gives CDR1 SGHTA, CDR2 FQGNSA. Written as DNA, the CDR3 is TGTGCCAGCAGCTTAGGTTCCGGGGGCAGGAATCAGCCCCAGCATTTT. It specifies CASSLGSGGRNQPQHF.

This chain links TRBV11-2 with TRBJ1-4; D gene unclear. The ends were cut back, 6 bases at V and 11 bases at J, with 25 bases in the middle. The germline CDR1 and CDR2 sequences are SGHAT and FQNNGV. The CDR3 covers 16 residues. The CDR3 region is CASSSESGRLLGKLFF. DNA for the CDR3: TGTGCCAGCAGTTCCGAAAGTGGACGGTTGCTCGGTAAACTGTTTTTT.

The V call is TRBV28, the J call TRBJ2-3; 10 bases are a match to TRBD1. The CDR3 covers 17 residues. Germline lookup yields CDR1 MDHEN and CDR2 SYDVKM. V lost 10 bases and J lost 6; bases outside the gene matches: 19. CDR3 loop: CATDDRGLATSWDTQYF. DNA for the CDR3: TGTGCCACTGATGACAGGGGGCTGGCAACAAGCTGGGATACGCAGTATTTT.

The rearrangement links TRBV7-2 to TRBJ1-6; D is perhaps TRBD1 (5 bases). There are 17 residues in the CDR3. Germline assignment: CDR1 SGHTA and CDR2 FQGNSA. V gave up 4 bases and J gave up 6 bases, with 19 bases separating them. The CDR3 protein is CASSSRAGGSTNSPLHF. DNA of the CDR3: TGTGCCAGCAGCTCTAGGGCGGGGGGTTCTACTAATTCACCCCTCCACTTT.

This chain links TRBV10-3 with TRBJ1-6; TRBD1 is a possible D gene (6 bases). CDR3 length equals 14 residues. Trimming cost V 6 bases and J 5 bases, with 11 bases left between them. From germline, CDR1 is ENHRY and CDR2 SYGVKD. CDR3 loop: CAISLGQNNSPLHF. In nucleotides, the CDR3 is TGTGCCATCAGCCTAGGACAGAATAATTCACCCCTCCACTTT.

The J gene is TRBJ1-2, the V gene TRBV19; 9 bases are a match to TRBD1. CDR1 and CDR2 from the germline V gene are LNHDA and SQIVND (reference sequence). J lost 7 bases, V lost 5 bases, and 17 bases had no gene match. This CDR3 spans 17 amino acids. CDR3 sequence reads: CASSASGTGLRMSGYTF. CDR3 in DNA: TGTGCCAGTAGTGCATCCGGGACAGGGCTTCGCATGAGTGGCTACACCTTC. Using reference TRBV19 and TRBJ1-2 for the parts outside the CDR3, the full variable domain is DGGITQSPKYLFRKEGQNVTLSCEQNLNHDAMYWYRQDPGQGLRLIYYSQIVNDFQKGDIAEGYSVSREKKESFPLTVTSAQKNPTAFYLCASSASGTGLRMSGYTFGSGTRLTVV.

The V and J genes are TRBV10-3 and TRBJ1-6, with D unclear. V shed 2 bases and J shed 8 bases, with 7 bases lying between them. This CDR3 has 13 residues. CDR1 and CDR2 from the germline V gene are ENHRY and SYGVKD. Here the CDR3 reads CAISEGGHSPLHF. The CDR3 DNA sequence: TGTGCCATCAGTGAGGGAGGACATTCACCCCTCCACTTT.

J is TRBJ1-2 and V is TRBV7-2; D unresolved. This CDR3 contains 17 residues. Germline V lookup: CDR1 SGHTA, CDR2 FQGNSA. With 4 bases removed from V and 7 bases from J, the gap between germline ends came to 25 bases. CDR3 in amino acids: CASSSFRVGSNIFGYTF. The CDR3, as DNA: TGTGCCAGCAGCTCTTTCCGGGTGGGCAGTAATATATTTGGCTACACCTTC.

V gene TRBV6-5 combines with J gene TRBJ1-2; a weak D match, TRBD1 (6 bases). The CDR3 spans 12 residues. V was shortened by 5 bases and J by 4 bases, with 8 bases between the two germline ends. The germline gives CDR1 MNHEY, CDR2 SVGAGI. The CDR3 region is CASSQDSYGYTF. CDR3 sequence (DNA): TGTGCCAGCAGTCAGGACAGCTATGGCTACACCTTC.

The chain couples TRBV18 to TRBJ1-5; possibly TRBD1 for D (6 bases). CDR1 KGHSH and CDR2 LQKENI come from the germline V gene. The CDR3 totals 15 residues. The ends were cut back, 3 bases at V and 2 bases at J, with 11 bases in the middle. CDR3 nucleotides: TGTGCCAGCTCACCCACAGGGATCGGCAATCAGCCCCAGCATTTT. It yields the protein CASSPTGIGNQPQHF.

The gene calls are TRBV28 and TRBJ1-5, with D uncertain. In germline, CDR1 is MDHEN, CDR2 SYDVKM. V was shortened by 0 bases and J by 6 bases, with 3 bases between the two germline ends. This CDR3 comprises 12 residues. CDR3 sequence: CASSLWAQPQHF. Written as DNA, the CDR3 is TGTGCCAGCAGTTTATGGGCTCAGCCCCAGCATTTT.

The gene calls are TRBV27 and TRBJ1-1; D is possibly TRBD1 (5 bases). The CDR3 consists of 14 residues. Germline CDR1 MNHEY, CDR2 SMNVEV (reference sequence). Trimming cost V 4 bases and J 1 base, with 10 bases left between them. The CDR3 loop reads CASSWDFRNTEAFF. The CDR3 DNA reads TGTGCCAGCAGTTGGGACTTCAGGAACACTGAAGCTTTCTTT.

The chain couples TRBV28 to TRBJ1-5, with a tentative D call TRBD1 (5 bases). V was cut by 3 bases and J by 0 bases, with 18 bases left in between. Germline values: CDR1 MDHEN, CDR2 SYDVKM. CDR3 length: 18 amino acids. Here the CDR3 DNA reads TGTGCCAGCAGTTTGCCTGGACAATTCTTGAATAGCAATCAGCCCCAGCATTTT. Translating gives CASSLPGQFLNSNQPQHF. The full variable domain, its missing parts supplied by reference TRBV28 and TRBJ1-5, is DVKVTQSSRYLVKRTGEKVFLECVQDMDHENMFWYRQDPGLGLRLIYFSYDVKMKEKGDIPEGYSVSREKKERFSLILESASTNQTSMYLCASSLPGQFLNSNQPQHFGDGTRLSIL.

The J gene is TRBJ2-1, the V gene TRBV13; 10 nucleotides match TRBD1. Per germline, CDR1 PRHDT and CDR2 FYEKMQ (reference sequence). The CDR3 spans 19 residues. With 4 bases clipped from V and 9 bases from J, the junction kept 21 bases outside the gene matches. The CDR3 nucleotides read TGTGCCAGCAGCTCCCGGGACAGGGGTCCCAGGGGTCATCGGGGTGAGCAGTTCTTC. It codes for CASSSRDRGPRGHRGEQFF.

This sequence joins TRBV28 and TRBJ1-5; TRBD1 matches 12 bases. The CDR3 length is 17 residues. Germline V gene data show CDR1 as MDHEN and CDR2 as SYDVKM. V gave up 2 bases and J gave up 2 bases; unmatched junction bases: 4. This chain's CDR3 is CASSLGTGGWGNQPQHF. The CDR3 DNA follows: TGTGCCAGCAGTTTAGGGACAGGGGGCTGGGGCAATCAGCCCCAGCATTTT.

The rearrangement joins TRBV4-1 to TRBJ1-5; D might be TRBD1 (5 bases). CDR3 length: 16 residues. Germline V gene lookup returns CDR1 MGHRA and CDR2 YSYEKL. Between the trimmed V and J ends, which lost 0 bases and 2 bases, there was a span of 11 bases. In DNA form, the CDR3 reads TGCGCCAGCAGCCAAGAAACTACGACAGGCAATCAGCCCCAGCATTTT. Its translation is CASSQETTTGNQPQHF.

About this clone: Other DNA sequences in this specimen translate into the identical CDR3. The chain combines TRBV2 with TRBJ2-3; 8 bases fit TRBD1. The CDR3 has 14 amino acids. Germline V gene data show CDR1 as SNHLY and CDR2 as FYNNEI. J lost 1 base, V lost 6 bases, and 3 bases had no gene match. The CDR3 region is CASRATGGTDTQYF. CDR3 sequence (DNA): TGTGCCAGCAGGGCGACAGGGGGCACAGATACGCAGTATTTT. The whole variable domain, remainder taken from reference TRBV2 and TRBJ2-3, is EPEVTQTPSHQVTQMGQEVILRCVPISNHLYFYWYRQILGQKVEFLVSFYNNEISEKSEIFDDQFSVERPDGSNFTLKIRSTKLEDSAMYFCASRATGGTDTQYFGPGTRLTVL.

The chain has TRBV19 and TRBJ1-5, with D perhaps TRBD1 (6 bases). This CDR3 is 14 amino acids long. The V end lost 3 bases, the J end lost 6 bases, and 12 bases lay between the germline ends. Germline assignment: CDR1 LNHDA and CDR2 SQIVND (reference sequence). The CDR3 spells CASSIAGVPQPQHF. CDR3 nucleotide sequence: TGTGCCAGTAGTATCGCAGGGGTCCCTCAGCCCCAGCATTTT.

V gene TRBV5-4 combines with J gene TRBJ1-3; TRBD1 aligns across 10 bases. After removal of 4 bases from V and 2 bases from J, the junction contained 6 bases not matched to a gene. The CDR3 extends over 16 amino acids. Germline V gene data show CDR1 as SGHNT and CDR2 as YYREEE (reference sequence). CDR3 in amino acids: CASSPGQGSTGNTIYF. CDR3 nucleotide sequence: TGTGCCAGCAGCCCGGGACAGGGGTCGACTGGAAACACCATATATTTT.

The CDR3 protein is CASSFNSGYGYTF. CDR3 DNA: TGTGCCAGCAGTTTTAATTCGGGCTATGGCTACACCTTC. This chain uses TRBV12-3 or TRBV12-4 with TRBJ1-2, with no clear D. Trimming removed 3 bases at V and 4 bases at J, with 9 bases between. CDR3 length: 13 residues.

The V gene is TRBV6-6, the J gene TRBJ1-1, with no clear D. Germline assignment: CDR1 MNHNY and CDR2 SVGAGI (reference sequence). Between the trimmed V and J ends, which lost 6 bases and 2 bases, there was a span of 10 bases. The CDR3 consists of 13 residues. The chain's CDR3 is CASRRNLNTEAFF. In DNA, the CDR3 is TGTGCCAGCAGAAGGAACTTAAACACTGAAGCTTTCTTT.

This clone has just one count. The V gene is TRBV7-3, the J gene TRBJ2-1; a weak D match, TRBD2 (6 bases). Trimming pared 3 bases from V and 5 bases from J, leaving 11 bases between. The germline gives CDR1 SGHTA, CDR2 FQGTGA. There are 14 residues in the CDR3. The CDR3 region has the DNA TGTGCCAGCAGCTTGGGACTGCAGAACAATGAGCAGTTCTTC. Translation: CASSLGLQNNEQFF.

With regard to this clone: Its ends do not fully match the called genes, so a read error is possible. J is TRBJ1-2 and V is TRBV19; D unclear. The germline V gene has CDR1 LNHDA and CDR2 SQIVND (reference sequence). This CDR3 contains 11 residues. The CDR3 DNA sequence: TGTGCCAGTAGTATAGGGGCAGTTTTCGCCTTC. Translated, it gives CASSIGAVFAF.

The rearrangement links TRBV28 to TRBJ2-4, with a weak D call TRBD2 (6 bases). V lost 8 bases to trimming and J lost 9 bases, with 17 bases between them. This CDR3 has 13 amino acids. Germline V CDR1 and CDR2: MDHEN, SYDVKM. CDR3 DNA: TGTGCCAGCTCCGCGGGGAGCCAGGGCATTCAGTACTTC. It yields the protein CASSAGSQGIQYF.